This paragraph reports one T cell receptor (beta chain). These data belong to a study of control samples from healthy donors and cancer patients. Libraries were prepared by immunoSEQ multiplex PCR; TCRdb keeps only in-frame clonotypes and omits some of them. The data contain about 130,000 clones, about 88% of them singletons. Sequenced: blood. The source is a man aged 45-65 years in good health.

This chain's CDR3 is CASSLGLSVPGETQYF. CDR3 DNA: TGTGCCAGCAGCTTAGGACTGTCCGTACCAGGGGAGACCCAGTACTTC. The chain is built from TRBV7-3 and TRBJ2-5; D may be TRBD1 or TRBD2 (5 bases each). V gave up 2 bases and J gave up 5 bases, with 18 bases separating them. CDR3 length equals 16 residues. Germline-derived CDR1 and CDR2 are SGHTA and FQGTGA.